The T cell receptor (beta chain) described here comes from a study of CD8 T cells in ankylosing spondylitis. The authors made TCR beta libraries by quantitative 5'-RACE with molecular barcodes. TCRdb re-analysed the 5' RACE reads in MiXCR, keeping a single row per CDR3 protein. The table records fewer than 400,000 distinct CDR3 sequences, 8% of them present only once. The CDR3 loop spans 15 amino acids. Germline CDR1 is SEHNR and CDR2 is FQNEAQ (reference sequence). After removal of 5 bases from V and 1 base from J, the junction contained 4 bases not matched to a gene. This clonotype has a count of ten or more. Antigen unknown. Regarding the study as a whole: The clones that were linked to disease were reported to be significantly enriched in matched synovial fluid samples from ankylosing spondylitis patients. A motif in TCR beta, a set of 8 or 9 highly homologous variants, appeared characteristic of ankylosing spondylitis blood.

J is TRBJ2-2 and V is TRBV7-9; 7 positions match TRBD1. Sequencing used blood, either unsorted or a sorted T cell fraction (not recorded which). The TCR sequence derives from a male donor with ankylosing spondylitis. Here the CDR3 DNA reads TGTGCCAGCAGCCCCGGGACAGAGAACACCGGGGAGCTGTTTTTT. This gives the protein CASSPGTENTGELFF.